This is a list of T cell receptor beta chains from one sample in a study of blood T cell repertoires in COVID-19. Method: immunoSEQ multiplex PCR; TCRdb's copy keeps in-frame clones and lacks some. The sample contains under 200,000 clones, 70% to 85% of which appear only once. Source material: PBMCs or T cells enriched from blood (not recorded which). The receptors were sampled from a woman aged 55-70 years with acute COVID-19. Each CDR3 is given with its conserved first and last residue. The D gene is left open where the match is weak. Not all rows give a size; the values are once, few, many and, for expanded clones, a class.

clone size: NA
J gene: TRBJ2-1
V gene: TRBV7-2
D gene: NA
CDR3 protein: CASSLGGLAKTFF
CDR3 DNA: TGTGCCAGCAGCTTAGGAGGGCTAGCCAAGACGTTCTTC

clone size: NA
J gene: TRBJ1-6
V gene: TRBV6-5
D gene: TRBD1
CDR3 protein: CASSYGQGVSPLHF
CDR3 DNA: TGTGCCAGCAGTTACGGACAGGGGGTCTCACCCCTCCACTTT

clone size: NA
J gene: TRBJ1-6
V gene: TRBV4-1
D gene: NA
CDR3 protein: CASSHGSHRDIDSPLHF
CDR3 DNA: TGCGCCAGCAGCCACGGAAGCCATCGGGACATTGATTCACCCCTCCACTTT

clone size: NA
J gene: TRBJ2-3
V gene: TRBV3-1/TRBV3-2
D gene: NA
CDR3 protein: CASSQELATDTQYF
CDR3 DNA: TGTGCCAGCAGCCAGGAACTAGCAACGGATACGCAGTATTTT

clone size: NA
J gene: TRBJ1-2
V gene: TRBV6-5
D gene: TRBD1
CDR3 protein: CASRTGSSNYGYTF
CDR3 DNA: TGTGCCAGCCGGACAGGGTCTTCTAACTATGGCTACACCTTC

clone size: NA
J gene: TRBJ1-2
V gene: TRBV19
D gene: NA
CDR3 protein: CASSIDVPREGSRYGYTF
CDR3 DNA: TGTGCCAGTAGTATAGACGTCCCGAGGGAAGGATCTCGCTATGGCTACACCTTC

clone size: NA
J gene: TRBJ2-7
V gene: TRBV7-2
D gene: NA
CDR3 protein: CASSPQGPSYEQYF
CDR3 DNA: TGTGCCAGCAGCCCACAGGGCCCTAGTTACGAGCAGTACTTC

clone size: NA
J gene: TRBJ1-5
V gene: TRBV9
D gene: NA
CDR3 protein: CASSVGGFQPQHF
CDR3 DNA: TGTGCCAGCAGCGTAGGAGGTTTTCAGCCCCAGCATTTT

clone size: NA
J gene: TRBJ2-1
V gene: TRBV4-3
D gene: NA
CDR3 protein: CASSQDHNPSYNEQFF
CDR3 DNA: TGCGCCAGCAGCCAAGATCACAATCCCTCCTACAATGAGCAGTTCTTC

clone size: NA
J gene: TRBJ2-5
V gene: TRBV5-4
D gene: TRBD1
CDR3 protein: CASSLRLGGGETQYF
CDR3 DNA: TGTGCCAGCAGCTTGCGATTAGGGGGCGGTGAGACCCAGTACTTC

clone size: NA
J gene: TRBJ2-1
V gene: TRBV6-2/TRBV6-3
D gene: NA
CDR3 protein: CASSYLRMLGAAEQFF
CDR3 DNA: TGTGCCAGCAGTTACCTCAGAATGTTGGGGGCTGCTGAGCAGTTCTTC

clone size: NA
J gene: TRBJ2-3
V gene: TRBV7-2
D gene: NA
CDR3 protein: CASSLRARGKYSTDTQYF
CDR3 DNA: TGTGCCAGCAGCTTAAGAGCGCGGGGAAAGTATAGCACAGATACGCAGTATTTT

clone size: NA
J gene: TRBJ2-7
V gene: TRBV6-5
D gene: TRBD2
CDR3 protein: CASSLQGLADYEQYF
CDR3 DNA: TGTGCCAGCAGTCTCCAGGGACTAGCGGACTACGAGCAGTACTTC

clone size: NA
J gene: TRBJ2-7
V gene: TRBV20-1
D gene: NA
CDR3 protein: CSASQGGHPLF
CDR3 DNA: TGCAGTGCTAGCCAAGGCGGCCACCCTCTCTTC

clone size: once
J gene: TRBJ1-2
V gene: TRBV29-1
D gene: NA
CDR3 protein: CSVERLGDLTF
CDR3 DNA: TGCAGCGTTGAGAGGTTGGGGGACTTAACCTTC

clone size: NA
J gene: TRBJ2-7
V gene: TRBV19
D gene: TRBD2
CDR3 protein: CASSIDTAGGYEQYF
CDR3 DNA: TGTGCCAGTAGTATAGATACGGCGGGAGGCTACGAGCAGTACTTC

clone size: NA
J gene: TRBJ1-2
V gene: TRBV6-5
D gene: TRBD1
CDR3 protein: CASLGGQHRAYGYTF
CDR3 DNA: TGTGCCAGCTTAGGGGGCCAACACCGAGCCTATGGCTACACCTTC